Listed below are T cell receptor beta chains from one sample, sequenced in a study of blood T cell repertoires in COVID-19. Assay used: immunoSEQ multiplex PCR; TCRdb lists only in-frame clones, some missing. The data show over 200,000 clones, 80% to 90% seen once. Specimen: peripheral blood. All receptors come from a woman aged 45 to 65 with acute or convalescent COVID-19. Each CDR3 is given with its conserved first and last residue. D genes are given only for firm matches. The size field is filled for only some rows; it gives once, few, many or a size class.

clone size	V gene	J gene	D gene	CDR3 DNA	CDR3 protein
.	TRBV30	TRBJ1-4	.	TGTGCCTGGACAGGTGGGAGAAATGAAAAACTGTTTTTT	CAWTGGRNEKLFF
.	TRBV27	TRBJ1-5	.	TGTGCCAGCAGTAGACGGGGCAATCAGCCCCAGCATTTT	CASSRRGNQPQHF
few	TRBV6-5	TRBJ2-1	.	TGTGCCAGCAGTTACAGAGGCAACTACAATGAGCAGTTCTTC	CASSYRGNYNEQFF
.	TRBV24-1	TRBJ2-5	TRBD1	TGTGCCACCAGTGATGCATTCCGTAGGACAGGGGGATCGGAGACCCAGTACTTC	CATSDAFRRTGGSETQYF
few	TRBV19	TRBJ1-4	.	TGTGCCAGTACCGATACCCCTCGGGGAACTAATGAAAAACTGTTTTTT	CASTDTPRGTNEKLFF
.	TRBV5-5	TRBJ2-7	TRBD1	TGTGCCAGCACCACCCACGGACGGACAGGGGCGGGGTACGAGCAGTACTTC	CASTTHGRTGAGYEQYF
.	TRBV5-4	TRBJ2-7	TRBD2	TGTACCAGCAGCTCACCGGGACTAGCTGACGAGCAGTACTTC	CTSSSPGLADEQYF
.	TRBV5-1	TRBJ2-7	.	TGCGCCAGCAGCCAGGCAGGACACTCCTACGAGCAGTACTTC	CASSQAGHSYEQYF
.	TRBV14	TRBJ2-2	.	TGTGCCAGCAGCCAAGTTCTCACCGGGGAGCTGTTTTTT	CASSQVLTGELFF
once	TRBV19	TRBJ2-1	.	TGTGCCAGTACTGGGACTTATACTAACAATGAGCAGTTCTTC	CASTGTYTNNEQFF
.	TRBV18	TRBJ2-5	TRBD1	TGTGCCAGCTCACCACCGTCAGGGGGCGGTGAAGAGACCCAGTACTTC	CASSPPSGGGEETQYF
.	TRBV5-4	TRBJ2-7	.	TGTGCCAGGACATTTGGGGGAGGCCTTTGTTCCTACGAGCAGTACTTC	CARTFGGGLCSYEQYF
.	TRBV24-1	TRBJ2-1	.	TGTGCCACCAGTGATCATCAGGGGGGCGGCTTTCACAATGAGCAGTTCTTC	CATSDHQGGGFHNEQFF